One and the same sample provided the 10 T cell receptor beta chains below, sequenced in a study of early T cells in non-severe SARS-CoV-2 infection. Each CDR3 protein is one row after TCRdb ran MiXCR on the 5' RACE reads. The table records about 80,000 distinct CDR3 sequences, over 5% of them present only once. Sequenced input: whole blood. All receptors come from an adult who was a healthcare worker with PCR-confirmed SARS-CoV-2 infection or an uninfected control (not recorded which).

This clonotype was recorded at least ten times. Here the CDR3 reads CSVEDRGLGDTEAFF. The CDR3 region has the DNA TGCAGCGTTGAAGACAGGGGGTTGGGGGACACTGAAGCTTTCTTT. The rearrangement links TRBV29-1 to TRBJ1-1, with 7 bases lining up with TRBD1. V lost 0 bases and J lost 3; bases outside the gene matches: 7. The CDR3 has 15 residues. Germline CDR1 and CDR2: SQVTM and ANQGSEA.

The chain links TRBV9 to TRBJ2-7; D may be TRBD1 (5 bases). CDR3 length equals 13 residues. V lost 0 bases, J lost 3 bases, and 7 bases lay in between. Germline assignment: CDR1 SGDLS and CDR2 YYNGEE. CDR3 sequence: CASSVDQGYEQYF. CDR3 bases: TGTGCCAGCAGCGTAGATCAGGGCTACGAGCAGTACTTC.

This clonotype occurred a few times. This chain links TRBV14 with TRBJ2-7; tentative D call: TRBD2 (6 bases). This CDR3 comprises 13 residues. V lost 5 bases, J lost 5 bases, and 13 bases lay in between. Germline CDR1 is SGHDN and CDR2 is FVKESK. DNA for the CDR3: TGTGCCAGCAGCTGGGTCCGGAGGGACGAGCAGTACTTC. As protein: CASSWVRRDEQYF.

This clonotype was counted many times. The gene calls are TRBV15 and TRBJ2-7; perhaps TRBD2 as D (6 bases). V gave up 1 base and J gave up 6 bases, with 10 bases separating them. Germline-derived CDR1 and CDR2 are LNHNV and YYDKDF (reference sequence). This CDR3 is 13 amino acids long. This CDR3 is CATSRVTRGEQYF. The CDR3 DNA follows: TGTGCCACCAGCAGAGTGACTAGGGGCGAGCAGTACTTC.

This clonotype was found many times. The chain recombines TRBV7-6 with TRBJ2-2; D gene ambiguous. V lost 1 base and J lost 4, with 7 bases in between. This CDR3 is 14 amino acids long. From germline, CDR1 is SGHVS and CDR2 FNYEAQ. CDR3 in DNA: TGTGCCAGCAGCTTAGAGGGTGGCACCGGGGAGCTGTTTTTT. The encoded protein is CASSLEGGTGELFF. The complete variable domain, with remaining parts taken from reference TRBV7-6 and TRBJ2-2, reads GAGVSQSPRYKVTKRGQDVALRCDPISGHVSLYWYRQALGQGPEFLTYFNYEAQQDKSGLPNDRFSAERPEGSISTLTIQRTEQRDSAMYRCASSLEGGTGELFFGEGSRLTVL.

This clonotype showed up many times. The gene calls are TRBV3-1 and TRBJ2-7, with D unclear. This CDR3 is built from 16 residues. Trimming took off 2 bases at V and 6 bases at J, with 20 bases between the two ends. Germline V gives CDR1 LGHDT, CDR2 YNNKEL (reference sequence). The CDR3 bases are TGTGCCAGCAGCCAACTTCTCGGAGTATCAAGGGCCGAGCAGTACTTC. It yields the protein CASSQLLGVSRAEQYF.

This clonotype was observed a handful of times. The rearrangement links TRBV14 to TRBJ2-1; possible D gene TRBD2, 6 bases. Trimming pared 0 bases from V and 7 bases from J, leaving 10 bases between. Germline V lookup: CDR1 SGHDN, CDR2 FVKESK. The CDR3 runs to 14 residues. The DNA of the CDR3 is TGTGCCAGCAGCCAAGAACTAGCTGCTAATGAGCAGTTCTTC. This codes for CASSQELAANEQFF.

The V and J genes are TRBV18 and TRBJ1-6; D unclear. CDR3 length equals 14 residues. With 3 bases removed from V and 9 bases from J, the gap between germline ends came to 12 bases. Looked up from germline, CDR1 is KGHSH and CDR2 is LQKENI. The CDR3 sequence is CASSPGQRGSPLHF. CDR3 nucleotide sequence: TGTGCCAGCTCACCGGGCCAGCGGGGTTCACCCCTCCACTTT.

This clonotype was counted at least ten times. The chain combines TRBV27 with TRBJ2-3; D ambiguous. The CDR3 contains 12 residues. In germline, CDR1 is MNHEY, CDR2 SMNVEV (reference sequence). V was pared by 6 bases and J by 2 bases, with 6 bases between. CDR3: CASREFTDTQYF. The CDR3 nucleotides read TGTGCCAGCAGAGAGTTCACAGATACGCAGTATTTT.

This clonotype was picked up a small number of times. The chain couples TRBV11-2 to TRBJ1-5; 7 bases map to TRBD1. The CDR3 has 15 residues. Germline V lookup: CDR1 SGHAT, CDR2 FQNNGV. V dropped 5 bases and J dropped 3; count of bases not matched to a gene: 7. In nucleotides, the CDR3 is TGTGCCAGCAGCCCCGGGACAGCCTTCAATCAGCCCCAGCATTTT. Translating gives CASSPGTAFNQPQHF.